The sequence of this T cell receptor (beta chain) was determined in a study of CD8+CD57+ T cells in acquired aplastic anemia. Losses at the gene ends were 4 bases for V and 5 bases for J; bases not matched to a gene: 11. Per the germline V gene, CDR1 is MDHEN and CDR2 is SYDVKM. The CDR3 is made up of 17 amino acids. This clonotype was counted many times. The template used for profiling TCR beta VDJ and CDR3 was genomic DNA. TCRdb used MiXCR to reprocess the reads, holding one entry per CDR3 protein. The sample includes roughly 190,000 distinct CDR3 sequences, approximately 49% seen only once; the top ten take more than 15%.

The chain uses TRBV28 and TRBJ2-1; 10 positions agree with TRBD2. Material for sequencing was sorted CD4+, CD8+, or CD8+CD57+ T cells (not recorded which) from PBMCs. The TCR was taken from a human donor in good health, serving as a control. CDR3 DNA sequence: TGTGCCAGCAGTTCCTCTAGCGGGGGCCGTCTAAACAATGAGCAGTTCTTC. Its translation: CASSSSSGGRLNNEQFF.